One and the same sample provided the 16 T cell receptor beta chains below, sequenced in a study. The TRBV12-4/TRBJ1-2 clonotypes were amplified using barcode primers with ligated adaptors. MiXCR, run by TCRdb on the multiplex PCR reads, gives a single entry per CDR3 protein. This table holds roughly 2,000 distinct CDR3 sequences, approximately 17% found once. Tregs were sorted as CD4+CD25+CD127-/low cells. The source material was Tregs sorted from blood. These receptors originate from a female donor with breast cancer.

This clonotype was seen only a few times. An end of the junction differs from the germline gene, which may be a read error. The chain recombines TRBV12-3 or TRBV12-4 with TRBJ1-2, with D possibly matching TRBD1 (5 bases). This CDR3 region has 14 residues. CDR3 DNA: TGTGCCAGCAGTTTGGAGACAGAACCCTATGGCAACACCTTC. It specifies CASSLETEPYGNTF.

This clonotype is medium-sized by share. CDR3: CATHLGQGGGYTF. The CDR3 nucleotides read TGTGCCACCCACCTCGGACAGGGAGGCGGCTACACCTTC. The chain employs TRBV12-3 or TRBV12-4 and TRBJ1-2; 8 bases agree with TRBD1. Trimming cost V 10 bases and J 8 bases; bases outside gene matches: 12. This CDR3 has 13 residues.

By proportion, this clonotype is medium-sized. The rearrangement joins TRBV12-3 or TRBV12-4 to TRBJ1-2; perhaps TRBD1 as D (5 bases). The CDR3 covers 14 residues. Trimming removed 6 bases from V and 6 bases from J, with 17 bases in between. The CDR3 bases are TGTGCCAGCAGATCCCAGGGATTCGGCGATGGCTACACCTTC. Translating gives CASRSQGFGDGYTF.

Only a few counts were recorded for this clonotype. This may stem from a read error, because a much larger clone lies one nucleotide away. The chain employs TRBV12-3 or TRBV12-4 and TRBJ1-2; D not certain. This CDR3 contains 13 residues. In DNA, the CDR3 is TGTGCCAGCAGTTTTCAGTCTTACTATGGCCACACCTTC. Translating it yields CASSFQSYYGHTF.

This clonotype is labeled as medium-sized. The rearrangement joins TRBV12-5 to TRBJ1-2; TRBD1 matches 7 bases. This CDR3 spans 15 amino acids. The germline gives CDR1 LGHNT, CDR2 FRNRAP. V was pared by 4 bases and J by 2 bases, with 7 bases of the junction left unmatched. CDR3 sequence (DNA): TGTGCTAGTGGTTCCGGGGACAGACCCAACTATGGCTACACCTTC. It translates to CASGSGDRPNYGYTF. Filled out from reference TRBV12-5 and TRBJ1-2, the complete variable domain reads DARVTQTPRHKVTEMGQEVTMRCQPILGHNTVFWYRQTMMQGLELLAYFRNRAPLDDSGMPKDRFSAEMPDATLATLKIQPSEPRDSAVYFCASGSGDRPNYGYTFGSGTRLTVV.

This clonotype is medium-sized within its sample. The chain links TRBV12-3 or TRBV12-4 to TRBJ1-2; D may be TRBD1 (5 bases). The length of the CDR3 is 16 residues. Trimming cost V 1 base and J 3 bases, with 15 bases left between them. In DNA, the CDR3 is TGTGCCAGCAGTTTAGGAGCACGGGGACTGTACTATGGCTACACCTTC. As protein: CASSLGARGLYYGYTF.

As for this clonotype: No conserved phenylalanine or tryptophan is present at the end of the CDR3, so a read error is the likely explanation. The genes are TRBV12-3 or TRBV12-4 and TRBJ1-2; D perhaps matches TRBD1 (5 bases). The CDR3 consists of 15 residues. The DNA of the CDR3 is TGTGCCAGCAGTCCCTGGGACGGCACTAACTACGGCTACACCTCC. Its translation is CASSPWDGTNYGYTS.

This clonotype is medium-sized. The genes are TRBV12-3 or TRBV12-4 and TRBJ1-2, with D perhaps matching TRBD1 (6 bases). V was clipped by 5 bases and J by 4 bases, with 11 bases between them. The CDR3 loop spans 13 amino acids. The CDR3 DNA sequence: TGTGCCAGCAGTCCCGGGACAAGCTATGGCTACACCTTC. Translated, it gives CASSPGTSYGYTF.

By sample fraction, this clonotype is medium-sized (0.01 to 0.1%). J is TRBJ1-2 and V is TRBV12-3 or TRBV12-4; perhaps TRBD1 as D (5 bases). The CDR3 runs to 15 residues. The germline V and J ends were trimmed by 0 bases and 4 bases, with 12 bases remaining between them. CDR3 loop: CASSLADRGFYGYTF. Here the CDR3 DNA reads TGTGCCAGCAGTTTAGCAGACAGAGGTTTCTATGGCTACACCTTC.

This clonotype was seen a few times. This may be a read error: a much more frequent sequence differs by one nucleotide. J is TRBJ1-2 and V is TRBV12-3 or TRBV12-4, with D unresolved. V gave up 8 bases and J gave up 4 bases, with 11 bases separating them. The CDR3 consists of 12 residues. The CDR3 is CASAPDGYGYTF. CDR3 nucleotide sequence: TGTGCCAGCGCACCCGATGGCTATGGCTACACCTTC.

This chain connects TRBV12-3 or TRBV12-4 to TRBJ1-2; tentative D call: TRBD1 (5 bases). The CDR3 length is 13 residues. This CDR3 is CTSSLGVYYGYTF. The CDR3 region has the DNA TGTACTAGCAGTTTAGGGGTCTACTATGGCTACACCTTC.

By its share, this clonotype is medium-sized. The rearrangement uses TRBV12-3 or TRBV12-4 and TRBJ1-2; 7 bases align to TRBD1. The CDR3 runs 14 residues. Losses at the gene ends were 2 bases for V and 2 bases for J; bases not matched to a gene: 2. In DNA form, the CDR3 reads TGTGCCAGCAGTTTATACAGGGGCAACTATGGCTACACCTTC. It yields the protein CASSLYRGNYGYTF.

For the CDR3, the DNA is TGTGCCAGCAGTCCTACGGGTGGCTACACCTTC. This encodes CASSPTGGYTF. The rearrangement links TRBV12-3 or TRBV12-4 to TRBJ1-2; D is ambiguous. The CDR3 extends over 11 amino acids. Trimming took off 5 bases at V and 7 bases at J, with 8 bases between the two ends.

This clonotype is medium-sized in the sample. V gene TRBV12-3 or TRBV12-4 combines with J gene TRBJ1-2; tentatively, D is TRBD1 (6 bases). V was shortened by 3 bases and J by 8 bases, with 10 bases between the two germline ends. The CDR3 extends over 12 amino acids. CDR3 sequence: CASSFGQIGYTF. CDR3 nucleotides: TGTGCCAGCAGTTTCGGACAGATCGGCTACACCTTC.

Relative to its sample, this clonotype is medium-sized. V is TRBV12-3 or TRBV12-4 and J is TRBJ1-2; no reliable D call. Trimming removed 10 bases from V and 8 bases from J, with 14 bases in between. The CDR3 is made up of 11 amino acids. CDR3 residues: CATLLERGYTF. The DNA of the CDR3 is TGTGCCACCCTCCTCGAACGCGGCTACACCTTC.

This clonotype qualifies as medium-sized (0.01 to 0.1%). This rearrangement joins TRBV12-3 or TRBV12-4 to TRBJ1-2; unclear D gene. The CDR3 contains 14 residues. V lost 5 bases and J lost 4, with 14 bases in between. CDR3 residues: CASSPRPTRYGYTF. As DNA, the CDR3 is TGTGCCAGCAGTCCGAGACCGACACGCTATGGCTACACCTTC.